This TCR beta chain stems from a study of T cell changes during pregnancy in multiple sclerosis. Generated by immunoSEQ multiplex PCR, the TCRdb table keeps only in-frame clones and is missing some. The sample holds around 30,000 clones; 93% are singletons and the top ten take 0.43%. This CDR3 contains 15 residues. Trimming at V came to 5 bases and at J to 7 bases, leaving 8 bases not matched to a gene. CDR1 is SGDLS, CDR2 YYNGEE, per germline. Sequences were derived from CD4+ T cells from peripheral blood mononuclear cells, sampled after pregnancy. The TCR was taken from a female donor with multiple sclerosis, enrolled in a pregnancy study. The rearrangement links TRBV9 to TRBJ2-7; 14 positions agree with TRBD2. This chain's CDR3 is CASSRQGLAGAEQYF. CDR3 bases: TGTGCCAGCAGTCGACAGGGACTAGCGGGAGCAGAGCAGTACTTC.